This TCR beta chain emerged from a study of blood T cell repertoires in COVID-19. The length of the CDR3 is 15 residues. The germline gives CDR1 PRHDT, CDR2 FYEKMQ (reference sequence). Unmatched junction bases numbered 8, after V lost 5 bases and J lost 6 bases. The Seattle patients, enrolled during active infection, were followed longitudinally. Original handling: Estimates of nucleated cell counts were drawn from the amplification of reference gene primers. Repertoires were generated with immunoSEQ multiplex PCR, while TCRdb's copy carries only in-frame clones and drops some. D and trimming were read from the DNA, whereas the V and J calls and clone size are those reported in that table. This sample yields a few hundred thousand clones, of which about 90% are seen a single time; around 2.3% belongs to the top ten.

The sequenced sample consisted of peripheral blood. The TCR sequence derives from a woman in her sixties with COVID-19, enrolled during active disease. The rearrangement uses TRBV13 and TRBJ1-2; 11 bases are shared with TRBD1. Here the CDR3 DNA reads TGTGCCAGCAGCCCCACCTCGGACAGGGGGCATGGCTACACCTTC. Its protein is CASSPTSDRGHGYTF.